These T cell receptor beta chains were read from a single sample in a study of shared clonotypes between healthy human individuals. Repertoires were generated with immunoSEQ multiplex PCR, while TCRdb's copy carries only in-frame clones and drops some. Of 2 million to 2.5 million clones listed, approximately 93% are singletons. Sequencing input: naive CD4+ T cells from PBMCs. Receptors originate from a man younger than 30 in good health. Some clones in this sample may be carry-over from other donors' samples. Both conserved end residues are trimmed from each CDR3. The D gene is left open where the match is weak. Rows may omit the clone size; those that give it use once, few, many or a size class.

v_gene	d_gene	abundance	j_gene	CDR3aa
TRBV28	.	once	TRBJ2-1	ASSFRVDEQF
TRBV14	.	.	TRBJ1-6	ASSQLPPGHGNSPLH
TRBV30	.	.	TRBJ1-5	AWSESSNQPQH
TRBV28	TRBD2	.	TRBJ2-3	ASTRRLAGGTDTQY
TRBV6-5	.	.	TRBJ2-7	ASRSSSYEQY
TRBV5-1	.	.	TRBJ1-1	ASSLEDSISTEAF
TRBV11-3	.	.	TRBJ2-4	ASSTFRGNIQY
TRBV6-1	.	.	TRBJ2-6	ASFRRTSGANVLT
TRBV19	.	.	TRBJ1-2	ASSIGTGANYGYT
TRBV19	TRBD2	.	TRBJ2-3	ASSRLAGLTDTQY
TRBV6-1	TRBD1	.	TRBJ1-3	ASSGPRVATGGDGNTIY
TRBV7-3	.	few	TRBJ1-1	ASSRQFGTEAF
TRBV4-1	TRBD1	.	TRBJ1-6	ASSLLVTGVNSPLH
TRBV2	.	.	TRBJ1-5	ASSEGFGGYSNQPQH
TRBV19	.	.	TRBJ1-5	ATSWQLNQPQH
TRBV5-1	.	few	TRBJ1-5	ASALNQGSGQPQH
TRBV19	.	.	TRBJ1-1	ASSPYAGTMNTEAF
TRBV29-1	.	.	TRBJ2-3	SVEGRRRSGPDTQY
TRBV2	.	.	TRBJ2-2	ASRRQMNTGELF
TRBV5-1	TRBD2	once	TRBJ2-3	ASSPGLAGGSDTQY
TRBV5-1	.	.	TRBJ1-2	ASSLRDNNYGYT
TRBV21-1	.	.	TRBJ2-7	ASSKDRVDWQY
TRBV4-1	TRBD1	.	TRBJ2-4	ASSPHGQGVNIQY
TRBV13	TRBD2	once	TRBJ2-1	ASSPSPGLAGVPYNEQF
TRBV7-6	.	.	TRBJ2-7	ASSLAPITRQQSYEQY
TRBV11-1	.	.	TRBJ2-5	ASSFPGLAAQY
TRBV7-6	TRBD1	once	TRBJ2-1	ASSSGTGNYNEQF
TRBV7-3	.	once	TRBJ1-4	ASSPPATNEKLF
TRBV7-2	.	.	TRBJ2-7	ASSLAGPPSYEQY
TRBV11-2	TRBD2	.	TRBJ2-2	ASPPGGRNTGELF
TRBV2	TRBD2	.	TRBJ2-3	ASNRLTSSDTQY
TRBV18	TRBD1	.	TRBJ1-4	ASSPTGGWVKLF
TRBV2	TRBD1	.	TRBJ2-3	ASSADRGTTDTQY
TRBV18	.	.	TRBJ1-5	ASSPTPGDQPQH
TRBV5-1	TRBD2	.	TRBJ2-7	ASSLALAGLGSNEQY
TRBV18	.	.	TRBJ2-1	ASSPGPLQYNEQF
TRBV5-1	TRBD2	.	TRBJ2-5	ASSFAREDQETQY
TRBV27	.	.	TRBJ1-1	ASWSSWPNTEAF
TRBV29-1	.	once	TRBJ1-3	SAGDSGNTIY
TRBV11-2	.	.	TRBJ2-7	ASSPGAIPYEQY
TRBV5-5	.	.	TRBJ1-1	ASSFQGDTEAF